The 17 T cell receptor beta chains presented below share a single source sample, sequenced in a study of tumor and adjacent non-tumor tissue in lung cancer. No cell sorting was done before RNA was extracted from the tissue. A modified ARM-PCR protocol with three rounds of nested PCR amplified TCRbeta. MiXCR was run by TCRdb on the multiplex PCR reads, yielding one entry per CDR3 protein. Here the sample spans 65,000 to 95,000 distinct CDR3 sequences, roughly 75% being singletons. The material sequenced was lung tumor tissue. Receptor source: a woman in her 70s with non-small cell lung cancer.

Sample share makes this clonotype medium-sized. The chain employs TRBV29-1 and TRBJ1-5; D is perhaps TRBD1 (5 bases). The CDR3 covers 15 residues. V gave up 4 bases and J gave up 0 bases, with 13 bases separating them. Germline values: CDR1 SQVTM, CDR2 ANQGSEA. CDR3 loop: CSVVLQGYSNQPQHF. The CDR3 DNA follows: TGCAGCGTTGTTCTTCAGGGCTATAGCAATCAGCCCCAGCATTTT. Full variable domain (missing parts from reference TRBV29-1 and TRBJ1-5): SAVISQKPSRDICQRGTSLTIQCQVDSQVTMMFWYRQQPGQSLTLIATANQGSEATYESGFVIDKFPISRPNLTFSTLTVSNMSPEDSSIYLCSVVLQGYSNQPQHFGDGTRLSIL.

This clonotype is a singleton in its sample. The CDR3 carries no conserved terminal phenylalanine or tryptophan, so it likely arises from a read error. Here the CDR3 reads CASSTTIGRFYNEQFL. CDR3 coding DNA: TGTGCAAGCAGTACCACTATCGGGAGGTTCTACAATGAGCAGTTCTTG. The chain has TRBV6-6 and TRBJ2-1; TRBD2 matches at 7 bases. The CDR3 has 16 amino acids. Germline CDR1 MNHNY, CDR2 SVGAGI (reference sequence).

The chain recombines TRBV5-1 with TRBJ2-5; D is tentatively TRBD1 or TRBD2 (7 bases each). Germline loops: CDR1 SGHRS, CDR2 YFSETQ. V was trimmed by 4 bases and J by 0 bases, leaving 13 bases between them. The CDR3 runs to 15 residues. The CDR3 DNA follows: TGCGCCAGCAGCATGTCAGGGGGGGACCAAGAGACCCAGTACTTC. This translates into CASSMSGGDQETQYF.

The V gene is TRBV6-2 or TRBV6-3, the J gene TRBJ2-1; D may match TRBD1 or TRBD2 (5 bases each). CDR3 length equals 15 residues. Trimming took 5 bases from V and 1 from J, leaving 12 bases between them. The germline V gene has CDR1 MNHEY and CDR2 SVGEGT. CDR3 sequence (DNA): TGTGCCAGCAGTCCCGGGGCTAGTTCCTACAATGAGCAGTTCTTC. Translated, it gives CASSPGASSYNEQFF.

This clonotype was picked up a small number of times. A much bigger clone sits one base away, suggesting this may be a read error. V usage is TRBV5-4 and J usage is TRBJ2-3; TRBD1 matches at 9 bases. Germline V CDR1 and CDR2: SGHNT, YYREEE (reference sequence). The CDR3 has 15 amino acids. The CDR3 nucleotides read TGTGCCAACAGCTACGGGACAGGGAAGGCAGATACGCAGTATTTT. Protein product: CANSYGTGKADTQYF.

The chain employs TRBV6-5 and TRBJ2-5, with D possibly TRBD1 on 6 matching bases. This CDR3 region has 16 residues. Trimming shortened V by 0 bases and J by 3 bases, and 14 bases separated the two germline ends. Germline CDR1 and CDR2: MNHEY and SVGAGI. CDR3 sequence reads: CASSYSLAKGEETQYF. The CDR3 bases are TGTGCCAGCAGTTACTCGCTTGCAAAGGGGGAAGAGACCCAGTACTTC.

This clonotype was found a few times. This is likely a read error, given that the CDR3 carries no conserved phenylalanine or tryptophan at its end. The gene calls are TRBV6-5 and TRBJ1-5; D gene ambiguous. V shed 2 bases and J shed 4 bases, with 6 bases lying between them. The CDR3 sequence is 13 residues long. The germline V gene encodes CDR1 MNHEY and CDR2 SVGAGI. CDR3 sequence reads: CASSYSRNQPQHL. Here the CDR3 DNA reads TGTGCCAGCAGTTACAGTAGAAATCAGCCCCAGCATCTT.

With respect to this clonotype: This could be a read error, since a much larger clone is one nucleotide away. V and J are TRBV30 and TRBJ2-2, with a possible D match to TRBD2 (6 bases). V lost 4 bases and J lost 6, with 24 bases in between. CDR1 and CDR2 (germline): GTSNPN, SVGIG (reference sequence). The length of the CDR3 is 17 residues. In nucleotides, the CDR3 is TGTGCCTGGAAAGGCTGGGGCAGCGGGCCAACACCCGGGGAGCTGTTTTTT. Protein product: CAWKGWGSGPTPGELFF.

A note on this clonotype: A read error may produce the germline difference seen at one junction end. The chain joins TRBV6-2 or TRBV6-3 to TRBJ2-1; D possibly corresponds to TRBD2 (5 bases). Germline CDR1 reads MNHEY; CDR2 reads SVGEGT. CDR3 size: 15 residues. CDR3 protein: CVSSYGQWARDEQFF. DNA for the CDR3: TGTGTCAGCAGTTACGGCCAGTGGGCGCGGGATGAGCAGTTCTTC.

A word on this clonotype: The CDR3 end shows no conserved phenylalanine or tryptophan, and so a read error is likely. The chain has TRBV12-3 or TRBV12-4 and TRBJ2-7; 11 nucleotides line up with TRBD2. V was pared by 3 bases and J by 1 base, with 20 bases of the junction left unmatched. The CDR3 is 21 amino acids. CDR3 amino acids: CASSFVTSGTAASLRSYEQYL. For the CDR3, the DNA is TGTGCCAGCAGTTTTGTGACTAGCGGGACGGCCGCTTCCCTAAGATCCTACGAGCAGTACCTC.

This clonotype was seen a handful of times. The V gene is TRBV5-1, the J gene TRBJ1-1, with D tentatively TRBD1 (5 bases). V lost 7 bases, J lost 0 bases, and 10 bases lay in between. The CDR3 has 13 amino acids. CDR1 SGHRS and CDR2 YFSETQ come from the germline V gene. The CDR3 region has the DNA TGCGCCAGCTTCAGGGCCCTGAACACTGAAGCTTTCTTT. It specifies CASFRALNTEAFF.

CDR3 DNA: TGCGCCAGCAGTGATGAGCTAGCGGGGTACAAAAACATTCAGTACTTC. Residues: CASSDELAGYKNIQYF. The gene calls are TRBV10-2 and TRBJ2-4, with 9 bases that match TRBD2. The CDR3 totals 16 residues. Germline V gives CDR1 WSHSY, CDR2 SAAADI. V gave up 3 bases and J gave up 3 bases; unmatched junction bases: 6.

The chain recombines TRBV7-9 with TRBJ2-7; TRBD1 matches at 8 bases. CDR3 length: 18 residues. V lost 8 bases and J lost 3; bases outside the gene matches: 21. Per germline, CDR1 SEHNR and CDR2 FQNEAQ (reference sequence). The CDR3 nucleotides are TGTGCCAGCGGAAATGTGGCGGGACAGGAAGCCATTTACTACGAGCAGTACTTC. Translating it yields CASGNVAGQEAIYYEQYF.

This clonotype was seen many times. The genes are TRBV28 and TRBJ2-5, with D unresolved. This CDR3 spans 13 amino acids. V gave up 3 bases and J gave up 3 bases, with 8 bases separating them. The V gene's germline CDR1 is MDHEN and CDR2 SYDVKM. DNA of the CDR3: TGTGCCAGCAGTTTCTGGACCAAAGAGACCCAGTACTTC. Amino acids: CASSFWTKETQYF.

To note about this clonotype: This could be a read error, since a much larger clone is one nucleotide away. This sequence joins TRBV5-1 and TRBJ2-7; TRBD1 matches at 7 bases. TRBJ2-1 explains the end of the DNA better; the J call may be wrong. The V gene's germline CDR1 is SGHRS and CDR2 YFSETQ. This CDR3 has 12 amino acids. The CDR3 DNA reads TGCGCCAGCAGACGTGACAGGGACGAGCAGTTCTTC. Its translation: CASRRDRDEQFF.

A note on this clonotype: A much larger clone is a single base away; this may be a read error. The chain employs TRBV20-1 and TRBJ2-1; 7 nucleotides match TRBD2. V trimming: 0 bases; J trimming: 0 bases; junction bases outside the gene matches: 2. Germline V CDR1 and CDR2: DFQATT, SNEGSKA (reference sequence). There are 15 residues in the CDR3. CDR3 loop: CSARDAGASYNEQFF. In DNA form, the CDR3 reads TGCAGTGCTAGAGATGCGGGAGCCTCCTACAATGAGCAGTTCTTC.

About this clonotype itself: A much more abundant neighbour one base away suggests this may be a read error. In this CDR3 the conserved last residue, phenylalanine or tryptophan, is missing, so a read error is likely. V and J are TRBV30 and TRBJ2-1; 8 bases are shared with TRBD2. CDR1 is GTSNPN and CDR2 is SVGIG in the germline V gene (reference sequence). The CDR3 is 13 amino acids. V gave up 2 bases and J gave up 9 bases; unmatched junction bases: 6. CDR3: CAWSPHGGAEQFL. In DNA, the CDR3 is TGTGCCTGGAGTCCGCACGGGGGGGCTGAGCAGTTCCTC.